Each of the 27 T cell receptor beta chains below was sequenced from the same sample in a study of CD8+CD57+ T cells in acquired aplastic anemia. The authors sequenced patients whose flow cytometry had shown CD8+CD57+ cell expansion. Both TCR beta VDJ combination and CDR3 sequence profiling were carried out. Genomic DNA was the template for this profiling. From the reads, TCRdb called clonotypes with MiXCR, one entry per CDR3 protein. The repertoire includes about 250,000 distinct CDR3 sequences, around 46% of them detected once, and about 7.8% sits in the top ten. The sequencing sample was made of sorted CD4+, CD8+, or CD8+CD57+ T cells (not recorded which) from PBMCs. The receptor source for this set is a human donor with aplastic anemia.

The CDR3 sequence is CASSMYPGSRNTEAFF. The DNA of the CDR3 is TGTGCCAGTAGTATGTATCCAGGGTCGAGGAACACTGAAGCTTTCTTT. The chain is built from TRBV19 and TRBJ1-1; D might be TRBD1 (5 bases). The CDR3 extends over 16 amino acids. The V end lost 3 bases, the J end lost 1 base, and 15 bases lay between the germline ends. CDR1 is LNHDA and CDR2 is SQIVND in the germline V gene (reference sequence).

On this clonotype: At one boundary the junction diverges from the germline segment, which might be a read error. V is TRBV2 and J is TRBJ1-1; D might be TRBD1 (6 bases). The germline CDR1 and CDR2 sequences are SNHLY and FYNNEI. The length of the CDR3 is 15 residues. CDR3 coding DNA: TGTGTCAGCAGTGTAGGGGGGGCTCTCTCTAGTGAAGCTTTCTTT. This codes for CVSSVGGALSSEAFF.

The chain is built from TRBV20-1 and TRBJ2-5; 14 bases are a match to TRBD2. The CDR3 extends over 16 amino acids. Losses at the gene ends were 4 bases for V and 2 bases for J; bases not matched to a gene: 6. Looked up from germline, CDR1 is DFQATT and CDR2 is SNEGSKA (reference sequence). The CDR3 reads CSATPTSGGDQETQYF. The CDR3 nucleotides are TGCAGTGCTACTCCGACTAGCGGGGGGGATCAAGAGACCCAGTACTTC.

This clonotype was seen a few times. CDR3 loop: CASSTGQGDYGYTF. The CDR3 coding sequence is TGTGCCAGTAGTACGGGACAAGGTGACTATGGCTACACCTTC. The V and J genes are TRBV19 and TRBJ1-2; tentatively, D is TRBD1 (6 bases). CDR3 length: 14 amino acids. Per germline, CDR1 LNHDA and CDR2 SQIVND (reference sequence). The germline V and J ends were trimmed by 4 bases and 3 bases, with 12 bases remaining between them.

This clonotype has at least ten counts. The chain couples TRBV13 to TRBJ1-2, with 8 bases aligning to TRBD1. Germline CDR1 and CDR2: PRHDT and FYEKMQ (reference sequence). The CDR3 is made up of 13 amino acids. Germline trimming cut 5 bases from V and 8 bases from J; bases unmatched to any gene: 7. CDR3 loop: CASSTGGAIGYTF. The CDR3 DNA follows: TGTGCCAGCAGCACAGGGGGGGCAATAGGCTACACCTTC.

This CDR3 is CASGDRGSMNTEAFF. Here the CDR3 DNA reads TGTGCCAGCGGGGACAGGGGATCCATGAACACTGAAGCTTTCTTT. The chain combines TRBV5-5 with TRBJ1-1; TRBD1 matches 10 bases. The CDR3 extends over 15 amino acids. Germline trimming cut 7 bases from V and 0 bases from J; bases unmatched to any gene: 6. Per the germline V gene, CDR1 is SGHKS and CDR2 is YYEKEE (reference sequence).

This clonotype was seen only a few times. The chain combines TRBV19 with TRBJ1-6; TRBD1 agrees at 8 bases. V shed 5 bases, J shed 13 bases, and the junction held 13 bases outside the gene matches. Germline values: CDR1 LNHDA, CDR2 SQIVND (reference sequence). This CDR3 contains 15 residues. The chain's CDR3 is CASSVGTGGSSPLHF. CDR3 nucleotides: TGTGCCAGTAGTGTTGGGACAGGAGGGTCGTCGCCCCTCCACTTT.

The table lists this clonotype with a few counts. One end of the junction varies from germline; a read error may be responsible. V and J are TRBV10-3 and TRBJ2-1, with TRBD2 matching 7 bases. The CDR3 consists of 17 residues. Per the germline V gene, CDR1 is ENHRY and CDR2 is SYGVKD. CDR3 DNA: TGTGCCAGCAGTCGAAGCCGCGGGGGAAGCTCCTACAATGAGCAGTTCTTC. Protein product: CASSRSRGGSSYNEQFF.

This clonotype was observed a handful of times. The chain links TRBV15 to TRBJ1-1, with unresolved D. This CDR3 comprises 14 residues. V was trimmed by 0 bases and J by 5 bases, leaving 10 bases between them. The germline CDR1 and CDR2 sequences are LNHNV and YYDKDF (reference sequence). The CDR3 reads CATSRDPGATEAFF. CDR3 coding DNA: TGTGCCACCAGCAGAGATCCCGGTGCGACTGAAGCTTTCTTT.

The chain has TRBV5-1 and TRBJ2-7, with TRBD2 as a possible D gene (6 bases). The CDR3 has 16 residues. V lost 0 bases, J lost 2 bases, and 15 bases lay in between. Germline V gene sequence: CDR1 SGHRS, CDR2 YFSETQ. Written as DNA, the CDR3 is TGCGCCAGCAGCTTGGGAGCGGGCCTTGGCCCCTACGAGCAGTACTTC. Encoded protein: CASSLGAGLGPYEQYF.

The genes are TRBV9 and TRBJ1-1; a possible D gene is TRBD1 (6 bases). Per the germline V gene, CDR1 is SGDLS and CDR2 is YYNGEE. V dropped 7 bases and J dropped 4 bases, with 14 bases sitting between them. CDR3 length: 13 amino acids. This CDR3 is CASGQQGTTEAFF. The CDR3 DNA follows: TGTGCCAGCGGACAACAGGGTACCACTGAAGCTTTCTTT.

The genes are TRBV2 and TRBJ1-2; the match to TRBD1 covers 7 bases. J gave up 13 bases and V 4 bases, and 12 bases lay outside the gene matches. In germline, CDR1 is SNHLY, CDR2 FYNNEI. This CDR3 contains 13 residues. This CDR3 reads CASSALIGQAGTF. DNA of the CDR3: TGTGCCAGCAGTGCTTTAATCGGACAGGCGGGCACCTTC. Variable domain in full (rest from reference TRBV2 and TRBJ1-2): EPEVTQTPSHQVTQMGQEVILRCVPISNHLYFYWYRQILGQKVEFLVSFYNNEISEKSEIFDDQFSVERPDGSNFTLKIRSTKLEDSAMYFCASSALIGQAGTFGSGTRLTVV.

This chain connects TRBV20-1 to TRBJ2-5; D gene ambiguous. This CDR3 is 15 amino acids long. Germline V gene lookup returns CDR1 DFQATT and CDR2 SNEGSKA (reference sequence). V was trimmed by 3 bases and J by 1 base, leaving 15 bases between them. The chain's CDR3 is CSARSPGTAQETQYF. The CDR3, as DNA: TGCAGTGCTAGGTCACCAGGCACAGCCCAAGAGACCCAGTACTTC.

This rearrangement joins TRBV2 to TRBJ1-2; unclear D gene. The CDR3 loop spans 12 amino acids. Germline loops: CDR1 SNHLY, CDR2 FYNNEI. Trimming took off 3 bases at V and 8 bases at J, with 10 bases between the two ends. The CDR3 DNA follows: TGTGCCAGCAGTGAGGCCAGCAGGGGCTACACCTTC. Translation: CASSEASRGYTF.

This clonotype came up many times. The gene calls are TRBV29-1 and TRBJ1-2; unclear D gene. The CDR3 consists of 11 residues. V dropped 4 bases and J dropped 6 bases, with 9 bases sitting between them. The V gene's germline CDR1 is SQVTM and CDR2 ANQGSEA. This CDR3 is CSVANQDGYTF. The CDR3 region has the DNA TGCAGCGTTGCTAATCAGGATGGCTACACCTTC.

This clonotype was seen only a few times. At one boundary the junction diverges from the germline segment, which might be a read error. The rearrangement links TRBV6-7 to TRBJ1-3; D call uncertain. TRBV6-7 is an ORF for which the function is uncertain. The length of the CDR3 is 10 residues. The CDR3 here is CASRRDTICF. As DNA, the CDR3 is TGTGCCAGCAGGCGAGACACCATATGTTTT.

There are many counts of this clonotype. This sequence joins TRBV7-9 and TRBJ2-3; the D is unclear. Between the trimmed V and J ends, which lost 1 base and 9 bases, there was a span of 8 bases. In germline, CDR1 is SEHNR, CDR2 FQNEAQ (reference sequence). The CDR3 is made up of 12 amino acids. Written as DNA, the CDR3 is TGTGCCAGCAGCTTAGACTTGAGGACGCAGTATTTT. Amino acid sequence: CASSLDLRTQYF. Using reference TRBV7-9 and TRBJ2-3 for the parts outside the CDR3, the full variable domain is DTGVSQNPRHKITKRGQNVTFRCDPISEHNRLYWYRQTLGQGPEFLTYFQNEAQLEKSRLLSDRFSAERPKGSFSTLEIQRTEQGDSAMYLCASSLDLRTQYFGPGTRLTVL.

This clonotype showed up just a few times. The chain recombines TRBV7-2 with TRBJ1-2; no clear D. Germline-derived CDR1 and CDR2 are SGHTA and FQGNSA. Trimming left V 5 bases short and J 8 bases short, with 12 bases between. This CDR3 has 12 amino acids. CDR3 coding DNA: TGTGCCAGCAGCGGACTCCTCGGAGGCTACACCTTC. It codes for CASSGLLGGYTF.

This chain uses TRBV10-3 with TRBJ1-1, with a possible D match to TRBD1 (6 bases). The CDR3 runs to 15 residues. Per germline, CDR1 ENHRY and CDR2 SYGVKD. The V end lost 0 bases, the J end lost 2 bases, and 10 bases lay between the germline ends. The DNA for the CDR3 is TGTGCCATCAGTGAGTCGGGGGGCCACAACACTGAAGCTTTCTTT. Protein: CAISESGGHNTEAFF.

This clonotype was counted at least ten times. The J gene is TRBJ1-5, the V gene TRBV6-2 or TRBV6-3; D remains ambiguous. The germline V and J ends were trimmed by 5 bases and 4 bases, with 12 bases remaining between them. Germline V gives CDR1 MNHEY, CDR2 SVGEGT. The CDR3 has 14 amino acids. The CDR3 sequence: CASSRDEVNQPQHF. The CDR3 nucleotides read TGTGCCAGCAGTAGGGATGAAGTAAATCAGCCCCAGCATTTT.

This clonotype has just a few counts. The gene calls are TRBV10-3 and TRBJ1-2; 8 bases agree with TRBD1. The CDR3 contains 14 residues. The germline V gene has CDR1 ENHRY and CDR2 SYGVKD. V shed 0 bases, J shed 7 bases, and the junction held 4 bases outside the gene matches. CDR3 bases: TGTGCCATCAGTGAGTCGCAGGGGGCGCGTGGCTACACCTTC. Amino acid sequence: CAISESQGARGYTF.

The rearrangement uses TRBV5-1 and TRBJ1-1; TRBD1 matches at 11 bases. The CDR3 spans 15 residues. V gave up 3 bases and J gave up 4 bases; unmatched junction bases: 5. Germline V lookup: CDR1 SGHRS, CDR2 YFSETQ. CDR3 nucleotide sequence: TGCGCCAGCAGCTCGGGACAGGGGGGTTCCACTGAAGCTTTCTTT. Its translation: CASSSGQGGSTEAFF.

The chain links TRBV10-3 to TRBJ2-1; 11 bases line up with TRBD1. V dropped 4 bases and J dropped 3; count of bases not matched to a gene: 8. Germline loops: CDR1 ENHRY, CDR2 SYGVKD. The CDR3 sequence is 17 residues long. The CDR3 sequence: CAISGGGGTGGYNEQFF. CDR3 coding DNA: TGTGCCATCAGTGGGGGGGGAGGGACAGGGGGCTACAATGAGCAGTTCTTC.

For the CDR3, the DNA is TGTGCCATTTCAGGGGCGAGGGCCGGGGAGCTGTTTTTT. Amino acids: CAISGARAGELFF. The chain couples TRBV10-3 to TRBJ2-2; possible D gene TRBD1, 6 bases. Trimming stripped 9 bases from V and 6 bases from J, with 14 bases between. CDR3 size: 13 residues. Germline loops: CDR1 ENHRY, CDR2 SYGVKD.

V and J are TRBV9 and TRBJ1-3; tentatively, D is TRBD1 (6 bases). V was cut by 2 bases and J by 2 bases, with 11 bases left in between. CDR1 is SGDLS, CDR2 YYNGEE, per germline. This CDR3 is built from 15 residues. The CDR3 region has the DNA TGTGCCAGCAGCGTGGGGGGCCGGACTGGAAACACCATATATTTT. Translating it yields CASSVGGRTGNTIYF.

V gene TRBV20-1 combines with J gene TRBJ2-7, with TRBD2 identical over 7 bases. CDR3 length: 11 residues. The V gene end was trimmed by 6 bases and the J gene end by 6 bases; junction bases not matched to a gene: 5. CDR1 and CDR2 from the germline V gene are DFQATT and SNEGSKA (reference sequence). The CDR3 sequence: CSALRGVEQYF. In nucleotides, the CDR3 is TGCAGTGCCCTCCGGGGGGTCGAGCAGTACTTC.

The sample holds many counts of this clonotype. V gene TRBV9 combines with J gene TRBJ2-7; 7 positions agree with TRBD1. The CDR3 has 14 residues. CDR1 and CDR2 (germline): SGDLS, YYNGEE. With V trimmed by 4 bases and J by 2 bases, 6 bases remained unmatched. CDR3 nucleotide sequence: TGTGCCAGCAGCCTAAGACAGGGTACCTACGAGCAGTACTTC. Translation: CASSLRQGTYEQYF.